This T cell receptor beta chain emerged from a study of regulatory T cells in long-lasting Graves disease. This clonotype appeared a few times. Time point denoted: newly diagnosed GD, antithyroid drugs for less than 3 months. PBMC-derived RNA was used for the TCR library. Combining iRepertoire HTBI primers with Arm-PCR of CDR3 regions, the authors built TCR beta libraries. TCRdb analysed the multiplex PCR reads with MiXCR anew, one entry per CDR3 protein. Of 300,000 to 400,000 distinct CDR3 sequences listed, approximately 16% are singletons. CDR1 and CDR2 from the germline V gene are SGHRS and YFSETQ. The CDR3 runs to 14 residues. Deletions cut 3 bases from V and 0 bases from J, with 9 bases between. The data also belong to a second study, concerning T cells in Graves' hyperthyroidism and ophthalmopathy.

The specimen comprised peripheral blood mononuclear cells (PBMCs), sampled at new diagnosis, from a patient treated with antithyroid drugs. This TCR was sampled from a man aged 40-49 years with Graves disease. The chain joins TRBV5-1 to TRBJ1-1, with D hard to call. CDR3 residues: CASSSGRLNTEAFF. In nucleotides, the CDR3 is TGCGCCAGCAGCTCCGGACGTCTGAACACTGAAGCTTTCTTT.